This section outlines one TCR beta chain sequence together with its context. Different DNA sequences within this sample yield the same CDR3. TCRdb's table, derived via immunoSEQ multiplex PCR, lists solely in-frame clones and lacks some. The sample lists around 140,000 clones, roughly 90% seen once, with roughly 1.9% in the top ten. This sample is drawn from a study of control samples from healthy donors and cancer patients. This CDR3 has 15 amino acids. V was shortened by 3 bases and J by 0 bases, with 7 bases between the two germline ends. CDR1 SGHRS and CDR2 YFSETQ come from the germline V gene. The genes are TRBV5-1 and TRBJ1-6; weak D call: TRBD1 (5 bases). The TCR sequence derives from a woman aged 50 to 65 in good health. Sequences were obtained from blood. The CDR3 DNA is TGCGCCAGCAGCTCAGACAGCTCCTATAATTCACCCCTCCACTTT. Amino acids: CASSSDSSYNSPLHF.